A selection of T cell receptor beta chains follows, all from one sample in a study of blood T cell repertoires in COVID-19. Only in-frame clones appear in the TCRdb table, and some are missing; sequencing was by immunoSEQ multiplex PCR. The sample includes tens of thousands of clones, 75% to 95% of them seen just once. Sequencing input: peripheral blood. The source of these receptors is a man at least 80 years old with acute or convalescent COVID-19. Both conserved end residues are part of each CDR3. D genes are given only for firm matches. The size of a clone is reported for some rows only, either as once, few or many, or as a class for expanded clones.

CDR3 protein: CASSLDGGQYEQYF
CDR3 DNA: TGTGCCAGCAGCTTAGATGGGGGACAGTACGAGCAGTACTTC
V gene: TRBV7-9
J gene: TRBJ2-7
CDR3 length: 14
D gene: TRBD1
clone size: .

CDR3 protein: CAWSVNLSPLHF
CDR3 DNA: TGTGCCTGGAGTGTAAACCTATCACCCCTCCACTTT
V gene: TRBV30
J gene: TRBJ1-6
CDR3 length: 12
D gene: .
clone size: .

CDR3 protein: CASSQAPNTGQYF
CDR3 DNA: TGTGCCAGCAGCCAAGCCCCAAATACAGGGCAGTACTTC
V gene: TRBV14
J gene: TRBJ2-7
CDR3 length: 13
D gene: .
clone size: .

CDR3 protein: CASSWADRGIEVGAFF
CDR3 DNA: TGTGCCAGCAGCTGGGCCGACAGGGGGATAGAGGTTGGGGCTTTCTTT
V gene: TRBV7-8
J gene: TRBJ1-1
CDR3 length: 16
D gene: TRBD1
clone size: .

CDR3 protein: CASSIDKDSEAFF
CDR3 DNA: TGTGCCAGTAGTATAGATAAGGACAGTGAAGCTTTCTTT
V gene: TRBV19
J gene: TRBJ1-1
CDR3 length: 13
D gene: .
clone size: once

CDR3 protein: CASNQAEHYGNTIYF
CDR3 DNA: TGTGCCAGCAACCAAGCCGAGCATTATGGAAACACCATATATTTT
V gene: TRBV6-6
J gene: TRBJ1-3
CDR3 length: 15
D gene: .
clone size: once

CDR3 protein: CASSLTWQGDEQFF
CDR3 DNA: TGTGCCAGCAGCTTAACGTGGCAGGGGGATGAGCAGTTCTTC
V gene: TRBV7-2
J gene: TRBJ2-1
CDR3 length: 14
D gene: TRBD1
clone size: .

CDR3 protein: CASSGAGPWEKLFF
CDR3 DNA: TGTGCCAGCAGTGGGGCAGGTCCATGGGAAAAACTGTTTTTT
V gene: TRBV2
J gene: TRBJ1-4
CDR3 length: 14
D gene: .
clone size: once

CDR3 protein: CASSSEDRPSNQPQHF
CDR3 DNA: TGTGCCAGTAGTAGCGAGGACAGGCCTAGCAATCAGCCCCAGCATTTT
V gene: TRBV19
J gene: TRBJ1-5
CDR3 length: 16
D gene: TRBD1
clone size: .

CDR3 protein: CASSFYASSTDTQYF
CDR3 DNA: TGTGCCAGCAGCTTTTACGCCAGTAGCACAGATACGCAGTATTTT
V gene: TRBV7-2
J gene: TRBJ2-3
CDR3 length: 15
D gene: .
clone size: once

CDR3 protein: CASSPAATGNNEKLFF
CDR3 DNA: TGTGCCAGCTCACCCGCGGCCACAGGAAATAATGAAAAACTGTTTTTT
V gene: TRBV18
J gene: TRBJ1-4
CDR3 length: 16
D gene: .
clone size: few

CDR3 protein: CASSPRLAQRTDTQYF
CDR3 DNA: TGTGCCAGCAGCCCCCGACTAGCACAACGCACAGATACGCAGTATTTT
V gene: TRBV7-9
J gene: TRBJ2-3
CDR3 length: 16
D gene: TRBD2
clone size: .

CDR3 protein: CASSLLANTGELFF
CDR3 DNA: TGCGCCAGCAGCTTGCTCGCGAACACCGGGGAGCTGTTTTTT
V gene: TRBV5-1
J gene: TRBJ2-2
CDR3 length: 14
D gene: .
clone size: .

CDR3 protein: CATTDGNTIYF
CDR3 DNA: TGTGCCACCACAGATGGAAACACCATATATTTT
V gene: TRBV10-3
J gene: TRBJ1-3
CDR3 length: 11
D gene: .
clone size: .

CDR3 protein: CASSRRQDGEQYF
CDR3 DNA: TGTGCCAGCAGCCGTCGACAGGATGGCGAGCAGTACTTC
V gene: TRBV3-1/TRBV3-2
J gene: TRBJ2-7
CDR3 length: 13
D gene: .
clone size: .

CDR3 protein: CASSYSSGQLINTEAFF
CDR3 DNA: TGTGCCAGCAGTTACTCAAGTGGACAGCTCATCAACACTGAAGCTTTCTTT
V gene: TRBV6-2/TRBV6-3
J gene: TRBJ1-1
CDR3 length: 17
D gene: .
clone size: .

CDR3 protein: CASSQTSGSTDTQYF
CDR3 DNA: TGCGCCAGCAGCCAAACTAGCGGAAGCACAGATACGCAGTATTTT
V gene: TRBV5-1
J gene: TRBJ2-3
CDR3 length: 15
D gene: TRBD2
clone size: once

CDR3 protein: CASGLGTAGEDTQYF
CDR3 DNA: TGTGCTAGTGGTCTAGGGACTGCGGGAGAAGATACGCAGTATTTT
V gene: TRBV12-5
J gene: TRBJ2-3
CDR3 length: 15
D gene: TRBD2
clone size: .

CDR3 protein: CASSQDWAGTPLHF
CDR3 DNA: TGTGCCAGCAGCCAAGATTGGGCGGGGACACCCCTCCACTTT
V gene: TRBV3-1/TRBV3-2
J gene: TRBJ1-6
CDR3 length: 14
D gene: .
clone size: .

CDR3 protein: CASSEVRGGAGELFF
CDR3 DNA: TGTGCCAGCAGTGAAGTAAGGGGAGGGGCCGGGGAGCTGTTTTTT
V gene: TRBV6-1
J gene: TRBJ2-2
CDR3 length: 15
D gene: TRBD2
clone size: .

CDR3 protein: CASRTGTGDNSPLHF
CDR3 DNA: TGTGCCAGCAGGACCGGGACAGGGGATAATTCACCCCTCCACTTT
V gene: TRBV4-2
J gene: TRBJ1-6
CDR3 length: 15
D gene: TRBD1
clone size: .

CDR3 protein: CASSLVPGQDEKLFF
CDR3 DNA: TGCGCCAGCAGCCTAGTCCCGGGACAGGATGAAAAACTGTTTTTT
V gene: TRBV5-1
J gene: TRBJ1-4
CDR3 length: 15
D gene: TRBD1
clone size: .

CDR3 protein: CASSAGQGPQPQHF
CDR3 DNA: TGTGCCAGCAGCGCGGGACAGGGGCCCCAGCCCCAGCATTTT
V gene: TRBV7-2
J gene: TRBJ1-5
CDR3 length: 14
D gene: TRBD1
clone size: .

CDR3 protein: CASSSGGRTSGNTIYF
CDR3 DNA: TGTGCCAGCAGCTCGGGGGGGAGGACATCTGGAAACACCATATATTTT
V gene: TRBV5-4
J gene: TRBJ1-3
CDR3 length: 16
D gene: .
clone size: few

CDR3 protein: CASSSPSGGPGEQYF
CDR3 DNA: TGCGCCAGCAGCAGCCCTAGCGGGGGGCCGGGGGAGCAGTACTTC
V gene: TRBV5-1
J gene: TRBJ2-7
CDR3 length: 15
D gene: TRBD2
clone size: .

CDR3 protein: CASTSDGVTGELFF
CDR3 DNA: TGTGCCAGCACCTCGGACGGGGTCACCGGGGAGCTGTTTTTT
V gene: TRBV7-2
J gene: TRBJ2-2
CDR3 length: 14
D gene: .
clone size: .

CDR3 protein: CASSRDRGRVETQYF
CDR3 DNA: TGTGCCAGCAGCCGGGACAGGGGGCGCGTGGAGACCCAGTACTTC
V gene: TRBV5-4
J gene: TRBJ2-5
CDR3 length: 15
D gene: TRBD1
clone size: .

CDR3 protein: CASSSRQGAPLHF
CDR3 DNA: TGTGCCAGCAGCTCACGACAGGGTGCACCCCTCCACTTT
V gene: TRBV7-9
J gene: TRBJ1-6
CDR3 length: 13
D gene: TRBD1
clone size: .

CDR3 protein: CSVEDLGREGYGYTF
CDR3 DNA: TGCAGCGTTGAAGATCTGGGCAGGGAAGGCTATGGCTACACCTTC
V gene: TRBV29-1
J gene: TRBJ1-2
CDR3 length: 15
D gene: .
clone size: .

CDR3 protein: CASSPESTRSSYEQYF
CDR3 DNA: TGTGCCAGCAGCCCGGAGTCGACCAGAAGCTCCTACGAGCAGTACTTC
V gene: TRBV5-6
J gene: TRBJ2-7
CDR3 length: 16
D gene: .
clone size: .

CDR3 protein: CAWSTRPLNTEAFF
CDR3 DNA: TGTGCCTGGAGTACGCGGCCTTTGAACACTGAAGCTTTCTTT
V gene: TRBV30
J gene: TRBJ1-1
CDR3 length: 14
D gene: .
clone size: .

CDR3 protein: CASSVGGRGTQETQYF
CDR3 DNA: TGTGCCAGCAGCGTAGGGGGGAGGGGGACCCAAGAGACCCAGTACTTC
V gene: TRBV9
J gene: TRBJ2-5
CDR3 length: 16
D gene: .
clone size: .

CDR3 protein: CASSDRGGSETQYF
CDR3 DNA: TGCGCCAGCAGCGACAGGGGGGGATCGGAGACCCAGTACTTC
V gene: TRBV5-1
J gene: TRBJ2-5
CDR3 length: 14
D gene: TRBD1
clone size: .

CDR3 protein: CASSLSPAGGQETQYF
CDR3 DNA: TGTGCCAGCAGCTTATCCCCAGCGGGGGGCCAAGAGACCCAGTACTTC
V gene: TRBV7-2
J gene: TRBJ2-5
CDR3 length: 16
D gene: TRBD2
clone size: .

CDR3 protein: CVWSLSGQGAYGYTF
CDR3 DNA: TGTGTCTGGAGCTTATCGGGACAGGGGGCCTATGGCTACACCTTC
V gene: TRBV30
J gene: TRBJ1-2
CDR3 length: 15
D gene: TRBD1
clone size: .

CDR3 protein: CASSRKGQGLTDTQYF
CDR3 DNA: TGTGCCAGCAGCCGTAAAGGACAGGGTTTAACAGATACGCAGTATTTT
V gene: TRBV9
J gene: TRBJ2-3
CDR3 length: 16
D gene: TRBD1
clone size: .

CDR3 protein: CASSQDPGGNQPQHF
CDR3 DNA: TGTGCCAGCAGCCAAGATCCAGGGGGCAATCAGCCCCAGCATTTT
V gene: TRBV3-1/TRBV3-2
J gene: TRBJ1-5
CDR3 length: 15
D gene: .
clone size: .

CDR3 protein: CASSYGTGENQPQHF
CDR3 DNA: TGTGCCAGCAGTTACGGGACAGGGGAGAATCAGCCCCAGCATTTT
V gene: TRBV6-5
J gene: TRBJ1-5
CDR3 length: 15
D gene: TRBD1
clone size: .

CDR3 protein: CASSIEVGTEAFF
CDR3 DNA: TGTGCCAGTAGTATCGAGGTGGGCACTGAAGCTTTCTTT
V gene: TRBV19
J gene: TRBJ1-1
CDR3 length: 13
D gene: .
clone size: .

CDR3 protein: CASRLTRYSGNTIYF
CDR3 DNA: TGTGCCAGCAGATTGACACGCTACTCTGGAAACACCATATATTTT
V gene: TRBV6-5
J gene: TRBJ1-3
CDR3 length: 15
D gene: .
clone size: .

CDR3 protein: CASSIGGGGTTGELFF
CDR3 DNA: TGTGCCAGTAGTATCGGTGGGGGGGGGACCACCGGGGAGCTGTTTTTT
V gene: TRBV19
J gene: TRBJ2-2
CDR3 length: 16
D gene: TRBD2
clone size: .

CDR3 protein: CASSIGLAALNEQFF
CDR3 DNA: TGTGCCAGCAGCATCGGACTAGCGGCCCTCAATGAGCAGTTCTTC
V gene: TRBV7-6
J gene: TRBJ2-1
CDR3 length: 15
D gene: TRBD2
clone size: once

CDR3 protein: CASSSLLAGDEQYF
CDR3 DNA: TGCGCCAGCAGCTCGCTACTTGCGGGGGACGAGCAGTACTTC
V gene: TRBV5-1
J gene: TRBJ2-7
CDR3 length: 14
D gene: TRBD2
clone size: .

CDR3 protein: CASSPRQGTKQYF
CDR3 DNA: TGTGCCAGCAGCCCGCGACAGGGTACCAAGCAGTACTTC
V gene: TRBV7-9
J gene: TRBJ2-7
CDR3 length: 13
D gene: TRBD1
clone size: .

CDR3 protein: CASSYSSLGTEAFF
CDR3 DNA: TGTGCCAGCAGTTATTCCTCCCTCGGCACTGAAGCTTTCTTT
V gene: TRBV6-5
J gene: TRBJ1-1
CDR3 length: 14
D gene: .
clone size: .

CDR3 protein: CASSREGAQPQHF
CDR3 DNA: TGTGCCAGCAGCCGTGAAGGGGCGCAGCCCCAGCATTTT
V gene: TRBV7-9
J gene: TRBJ1-5
CDR3 length: 13
D gene: .
clone size: .

CDR3 protein: CASRSQGQGGTGELFF
CDR3 DNA: TGTGCCAGTAGGTCACAGGGGCAAGGGGGCACCGGGGAGCTGTTTTTT
V gene: TRBV19
J gene: TRBJ2-2
CDR3 length: 16
D gene: TRBD1
clone size: .

CDR3 protein: CASSSRGASTDTQYF
CDR3 DNA: TGTGCCAGCAGCTCCCGGGGGGCTAGCACAGATACGCAGTATTTT
V gene: TRBV7-2
J gene: TRBJ2-3
CDR3 length: 15
D gene: .
clone size: .

CDR3 protein: CSASDYRASYEQYF
CDR3 DNA: TGCAGTGCTAGTGATTACAGAGCCTCCTACGAGCAGTACTTC
V gene: TRBV20-1
J gene: TRBJ2-7
CDR3 length: 14
D gene: .
clone size: .

CDR3 protein: CASSFTGTGDTEAFF
CDR3 DNA: TGTGCCAGCAGCTTCACAGGCACAGGGGACACTGAAGCTTTCTTT
V gene: TRBV7-3
J gene: TRBJ1-1
CDR3 length: 15
D gene: TRBD1
clone size: .

CDR3 protein: CAISQNMGRGQYF
CDR3 DNA: TGTGCCATCAGTCAAAACATGGGGCGGGGGCAGTACTTC
V gene: TRBV10-3
J gene: TRBJ2-7
CDR3 length: 13
D gene: .
clone size: .